This paragraph covers one T cell receptor (beta chain) sequence. This clone's antigen is unknown. Per-base qualities were not stored, and no clone one base away is much larger. In total, roughly 670 healthy bone marrow donors made up the cohort. Cohort members were all nominally healthy when sampled, although unrecorded immune exposures were likely present. The donor was CMV seropositive and was included in the group of approximately 300 seropositive cohort members. Each donor provided a peripheral blood sample, and peripheral blood mononuclear cells were used for TCR beta sequencing. The Qiagen DNeasy Blood Extraction Kit was used to extract genomic DNA from the blood cell samples. The data were obtained in a study of cytomegalovirus exposure and HLA in healthy donors (dated by TCRdb to the late 2010s). Regarding the study in general: According to an earlier analysis of a few hundred of the donors, about 170 million T cells yielded 90 million to 130 million unique TCR beta sequences and 250 to 350 Gb of sequence data. An early release covering 550 to 700 HLA-typed donors comprised about 320 gigabases of sequencing data and some 79 million unique TCR sequences. The genetic ancestry cluster associated with self-reported Caucasian donors included around 76% of the 300 to 450 genotyped donors. The study aimed to test whether cataloging public T cell receptors could reveal signatures of past pathogen exposure. The T cell repertoires of 666 subjects were profiled by immunosequencing and related to cytomegalovirus serostatus. In addition to the first cohort of 650 to 750 subjects, a separate validation cohort of 130 or so different subjects was used. The study combined high-throughput TCR immunosequencing, statistical association of individual TCRs with disease status, and machine learning to predict cytomegalovirus infection status. In a later analysis, previously published TCR beta repertoires from 670 or so donors were re-analyzed and high-resolution HLA genotyping was added so that TCR occurrence patterns could be studied. Rather than using new phenotypic data, the later analysis identified candidate immune exposures from TCR beta sequences and from how often those sequences occurred across donors. In an earlier analysis of about 590 of the donors, high-throughput TCR beta sequencing was used to judge whether each TCR beta V gene segment behaved as functional or pseudogenic. Alongside the repertoire data, information on donor age, sex, ethnicity and CMV serostatus was compiled. In a later genetic analysis, genome-wide SNP genotypes for about three fifths of the 666 donors were used, and that subset was treated as a discovery cohort. All discovery cohort repertoires had been generated on a single sequencing platform. HLA typing included class I and class II loci at four-digit resolution. Typing coverage differed by locus: A, B, C, DRB1 and DQB1 were typed in roughly 620-630 donors, DQA1 in 522, DPA1 in around 600, and DPB1 in just under 490. Roughly 5 DR-DQ haplotypes were treated as single units for association and clustering because of strong linkage in the cohort. Across some 400 genotyped donors of the cohort, an average of roughly 230,000 unique TCR beta nucleotide sequences per donor were sequenced, and roughly 20% of those sequences were non-productive.

The receptor library was made with the immunoSEQ multiplex PCR assay. A mixture of 60 forward primers for TCR Vbeta segments and 13 reverse primers for TCR Jbeta segments was used in the multiplex PCR. The CDR3 region of rearranged TCR beta genes was amplified from genomic DNA with a multiplex PCR assay. The amplified TCR beta libraries were sequenced on the Illumina HiSeq System as 87-base-pair reads. The study's processing was this. A later analysis counted tens of millions of unique TCR beta chains across the 600 to 850 repertoires, and some 12 million of these chains were shared by at least two donors. Raw reads were error-corrected and collapsed into unique sequences by a nearest-neighbor algorithm in which closely related sequences were merged to remove PCR and sequencing errors. To assign V, D and J gene segments, CDR3 sequences were aligned to IMGT reference sequences. For a sequence to be retained, a match of at least six nucleotides was required to both a V gene segment and a J gene segment. Rearrangements were called productive when the CDR3 lacked stop codons and stayed in frame with V and J; all others were non-productive. CDR3 was defined according to IMGT convention as the region running from the second conserved V-encoded cysteine to the conserved J-encoded phenylalanine. The earlier analysis of about 610 of the donors excluded any sequence lacking an unambiguous match to a single V gene segment. An earlier analysis of 450 to 650 of the donors called V segments functional above 56.7% productive rearrangements and segregating when the between-donor standard deviation exceeded 5%. A statistical classification framework was developed to diagnose cytomegalovirus status using the catalog of TCR beta chain sequences. V and J gene assignment, in a later analysis, came from comparing TCR nucleotide sequences with IMGT/GENE-DB human TR gene sequences. A later analysis assigned CDR3 sequences and most-parsimonious VDJ recombination scenarios with the TCRdist pipeline. In a later analysis, every TCR beta chain was defined by the combination of its CDR3 amino acid sequence and its V-gene family, and reads without a unique V-gene family were dropped. In a later analysis, 500 to 650 highly shared, low-generation-probability nucleotide sequences were removed to address suspected cross-contamination and a sequencing artifact. A later analysis calculated a clonal expansion index for each public chain from normalized within-repertoire ranks of inferred template counts. In a later analysis, generation probabilities were computed with a VDJ recombination model fitted to out-of-frame rearrangements, and the resulting probabilities were checked against IGoR. In a later analysis, TCR-TCR, TCR-HLA and TCR-CMV co-occurrence was scored with hypergeometric tests, and a repertoire-size bias correction was applied to TCR pairs. A later analysis estimated false discovery rates by permuting HLA or CMV assignments 20 times. In a later analysis, co-occurring TCRs were grouped with DBSCAN, and TCRdist sequence similarity was added when clustering was performed within HLA-allele-positive subsets. Repertoires with fewer than 30,000 or more than 120,000 public chains, plus five repertoires with anomalous nucleotide sharing, were excluded from co-occurrence clustering. Entries here come from immuneACCESS through TCRdb and include only in-frame sequences with V and J called. Some clones fail to appear in such tables; in the studies checked, an unresolved V gene covers under half of the shortfall, and the cause of the remainder is unknown. The V and J calls and clone size come from that table; D and trimming were worked out from the DNA. For this sample the table gives roughly 120,000 clones, of which 82% were detected only once. The ten largest clones capture 22% of the sample.

CDR3 length: 14 amino acids, cysteine to phenylalanine. The retained sequence is limited to the CDR3, 42 bases, with the frame set at the first base. As encoded in the germline V gene, CDR1 is MNHEY while CDR2 is SVGAGI. V and J are trimmed by 7 bases and 12 bases, and the gene matches miss 10 bases of the junction. The full study reports these points: Assigning TCR associations to individual alleles was difficult when HLA alleles, especially DR and DQ, strongly co-occurred. A later genetic analysis reported fewer N-insertions in productive TCRs among donors in an Asian-associated ancestry cluster than the approximately 670-donor mean. An earlier analysis of roughly 570 of the donors showed that most TCR beta V segments appeared in productive rearrangements either about 90% or about 30% of the time, which broadly matched IMGT annotations. According to the authors, the approach could potentially be generalized to other disease states and immunological phenotypes. Linkage disequilibrium might explain the correlated functional status among segregating V segments, but an unknown experimental factor could not be excluded. According to a later analysis, TCR association rates differed among HLA loci, with DRB1 alleles showing the most associated TCRs and HLA-C alleles showing the fewest. In this cohort, only TCR beta chains were sequenced, and detectable features were limited by the absence of alpha or paired-chain data. The classifier was reported to diagnose cytomegalovirus status with high specificity and sensitivity in both the original cohort and the validation cohort. In a later genetic analysis, a missense DCLRE1C variant was associated with V-gene and J-gene trimming of TCR beta chains, and the association was replicated in an independent cohort. Three of the identified cytomegalovirus-associated TCR beta chains were confirmed in vitro to be specific for cytomegalovirus antigens. Because counts were too low, about 18 rarely observed V segments, including chromosome 9 orphons, were excluded from the earlier analysis of 587 of the donors. HLA typing was unavailable for some donors at each locus, so association tests used only the typed subset. Most TCR sequences were observed very rarely across donors, whereas some public TCRs were present in many individuals. Some IMGT-functional V segments, including TRBV6-2 and TRBV6-3, could not be told apart with the 87-base-pair reads, so those segments were excluded. The presence/absence analyses assumed that sequencing depth was roughly uniform across donors, and that assumption may not be true. A later analysis associated 15,000 or so TCR beta sequences with specific HLA alleles at a false discovery rate of 0.05. In a later analysis, most CMV-associated TCR beta chains were found to appear HLA-restricted, with HLA associations seemingly driven largely by CMV exposure. The study listed 170 or so TCR beta chains as associated with cytomegalovirus. A cluster of highly shared sequence variants was judged likely to be a technical artifact of the sequencing pipeline. A further reported finding was that TCR beta sequences accurately predicted the HLA-A and HLA-B alleles for most subjects in the first cohort. In a later analysis, HLA-associated TCR beta chains showed more clonal expansion and lower generation probabilities than non-associated chains that were equally common. CMV serostatus was the only immune exposure information available for the cohort. According to a later analysis, parvovirus B19, influenza, CMV and Epstein-Barr virus appeared linked to several top co-occurrence clusters.

This TCR was sampled from a young man in good health and CMV-seropositive. This sequence uses TRBV6-5 and TRBJ2-2; the junction holds 11 bases that match TRBD1. The material sequenced was PBMCs. The DNA sequence is TGTGCCAGCAAACGGGACAGGGGGATTTCCCAGCTGTTTTTT. Its coded protein is CASKRDRGISQLFF.